This T cell receptor beta chain was captured in a study of response to subunit inactivated influenza vaccine. Concerning this clonotype: This may stem from a read error, because a much larger clone lies one nucleotide away.

Germline-derived CDR1 and CDR2 are DFQATT and SNEGSKA (reference sequence). Trimming took off 3 bases at V and 0 bases at J, with 6 bases between the two ends. The length of the CDR3 is 14 residues. TCRdb used MiXCR to reprocess the RT-PCR reads, holding one entry per CDR3 protein. The sample holds 500,000 to 700,000 distinct CDR3 sequences, around 21% seen once. This same sample was also part of a study on T cells expressing NK-cell markers. Per that study: 5'RACE template switching with UMIs produced the TCR beta cDNA. Leadership of the CD3+CD56-NKG2C+ fraction also belonged to these clonotypes in a handful of donors.

V and J are TRBV20-1 and TRBJ2-6; D gene unclear. The sequence was collected from a man aged 45-65 years who received an inactivated influenza vaccine. This material consisted of CD4+ T cells sorted from PBMCs, taken 11 to 12 days after vaccination. Here the CDR3 DNA reads TGCAGTGCTAGGAACCACTCTGGGGCCAACGTCCTGACTTTC. This codes for CSARNHSGANVLTF.